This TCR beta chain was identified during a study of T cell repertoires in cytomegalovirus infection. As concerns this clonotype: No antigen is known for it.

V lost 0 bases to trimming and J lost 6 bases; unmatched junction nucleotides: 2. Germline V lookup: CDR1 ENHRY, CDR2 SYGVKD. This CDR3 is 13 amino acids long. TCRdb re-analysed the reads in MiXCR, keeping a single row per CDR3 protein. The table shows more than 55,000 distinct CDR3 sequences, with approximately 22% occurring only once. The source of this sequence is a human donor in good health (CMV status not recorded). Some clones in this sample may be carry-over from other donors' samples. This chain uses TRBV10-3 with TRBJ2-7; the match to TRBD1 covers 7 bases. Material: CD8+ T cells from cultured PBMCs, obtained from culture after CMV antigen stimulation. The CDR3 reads CAISESTGVEQYF. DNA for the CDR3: TGTGCCATCAGTGAGTCAACAGGGGTCGAGCAGTACTTC.